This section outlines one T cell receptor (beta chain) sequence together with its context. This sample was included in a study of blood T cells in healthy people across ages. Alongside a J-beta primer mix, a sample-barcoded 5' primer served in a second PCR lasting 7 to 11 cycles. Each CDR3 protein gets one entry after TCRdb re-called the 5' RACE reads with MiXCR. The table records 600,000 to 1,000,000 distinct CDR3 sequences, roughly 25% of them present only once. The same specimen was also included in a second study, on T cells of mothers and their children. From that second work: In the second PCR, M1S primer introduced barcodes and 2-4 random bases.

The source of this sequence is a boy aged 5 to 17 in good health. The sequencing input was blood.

The CDR3 region is CASSLVGEIAGNTIYF. In nucleotides, the CDR3 is TGTGCCAGCAGCTTAGTAGGGGAAATCGCTGGAAACACCATATATTTT. The chain is built from TRBV7-2 and TRBJ1-3; a possible D gene is TRBD1 (5 bases). The V end was cut by 1 base, the J end by 2 bases, with 12 bases between. The CDR3 covers 16 residues. Germline V lookup: CDR1 SGHTA, CDR2 FQGNSA. The full variable domain, with the rest looked up from reference TRBV7-2 and TRBJ1-3, is GAGVSQSPSNKVTEKGKDVELRCDPISGHTALYWYRQSLGQGLEFLIYFQGNSAPDKSGLPSDRFSAERTGGSVSTLTIQRTQQEDSAVYLCASSLVGEIAGNTIYFGEGSWLTVV.